In this sample, the clone carrying this T cell receptor (beta chain) turned up once. This entry belongs to a study of blood T cell repertoires in COVID-19. Overall study: PBMCs, B-cell-depleted T cells, or T cells provided the cDNA or gDNA that made up the material.

The CDR3 has 13 amino acids. Germline lookup yields CDR1 MGHRA and CDR2 YSYEKL. V shed 4 bases, J shed 8 bases, and the junction held 5 bases outside the gene matches. As originally analysed: Scientists estimated how many nucleated cells there were by amplifying reference gene primers. Here immunoSEQ multiplex PCR was the method, and the copy in TCRdb shows in-frame clones only, minus some. V and J calls and clone size are given by that table; D and trimming were obtained from the DNA. The sample includes 55,000 to 75,000 clones, approximately 77% of them seen just once. Patients at the Seattle site were enrolled during active infection and followed longitudinally.

This TCR derives from a woman aged 70 to 79 with COVID-19, enrolled during active disease. The rearrangement joins TRBV4-1 to TRBJ2-1; 7 bases fit TRBD2. The sequenced sample consisted of peripheral blood. The DNA of the CDR3 is TGCGCCAGCAGCCCCCTAGGACTAGATGAGCAGTTCTTC. It encodes CASSPLGLDEQFF.